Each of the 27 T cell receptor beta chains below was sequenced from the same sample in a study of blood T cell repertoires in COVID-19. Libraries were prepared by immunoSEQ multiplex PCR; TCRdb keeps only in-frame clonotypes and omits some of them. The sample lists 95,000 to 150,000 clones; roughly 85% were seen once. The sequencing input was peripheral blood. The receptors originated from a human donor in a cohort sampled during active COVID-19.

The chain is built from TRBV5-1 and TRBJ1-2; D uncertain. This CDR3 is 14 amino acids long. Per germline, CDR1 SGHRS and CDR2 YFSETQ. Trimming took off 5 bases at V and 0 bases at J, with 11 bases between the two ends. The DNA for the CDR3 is TGCGCCAGCAGGGTCCTTCTAGCTAACTATGGCTACACCTTC. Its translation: CASRVLLANYGYTF.

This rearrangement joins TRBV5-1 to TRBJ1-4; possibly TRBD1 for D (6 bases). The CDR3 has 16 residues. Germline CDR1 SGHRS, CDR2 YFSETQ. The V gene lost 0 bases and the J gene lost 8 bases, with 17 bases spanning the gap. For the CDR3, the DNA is TGCGCCAGCAGCTTGGATTCCGGGACATCATACGAAAAACTGTTTTTT. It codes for CASSLDSGTSYEKLFF.

This chain's CDR3 is CASSPGAGQGADTQYF. DNA for the CDR3: TGTGCCAGCTCACCAGGAGCGGGACAGGGGGCGGATACGCAGTATTTT. The rearrangement joins TRBV18 to TRBJ2-3; 12 nucleotides line up with TRBD1. The trim removed 2 bases at V and 6 bases at J, leaving 6 bases unmatched. This CDR3 spans 16 amino acids. CDR1 and CDR2 from the germline V gene are KGHSH and LQKENI.

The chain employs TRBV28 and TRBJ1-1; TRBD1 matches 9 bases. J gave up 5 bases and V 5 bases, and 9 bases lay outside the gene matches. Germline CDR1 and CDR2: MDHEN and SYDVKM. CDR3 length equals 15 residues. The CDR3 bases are TGTGCCAGCAGTCCAAACAGGGGGCGAGGAACTGAAGCTTTCTTT. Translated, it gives CASSPNRGRGTEAFF.

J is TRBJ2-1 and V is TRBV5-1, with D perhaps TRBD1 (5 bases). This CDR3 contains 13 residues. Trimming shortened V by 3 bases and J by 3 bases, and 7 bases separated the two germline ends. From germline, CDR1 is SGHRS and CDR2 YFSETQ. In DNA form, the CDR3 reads TGCGCCAGCAGCTCGCAGGGCTACAATGAGCAGTTCTTC. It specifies CASSSQGYNEQFF. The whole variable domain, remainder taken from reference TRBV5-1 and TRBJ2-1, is KAGVTQTPRYLIKTRGQQVTLSCSPISGHRSVSWYQQTPGQGLQFLFEYFSETQRNKGNFPGRFSGRQFSNSRSEMNVSTLELGDSALYLCASSSQGYNEQFFGPGTRLTVL.

The CDR3, as DNA: TGTGCCAGCACCCCGACCAGGGGCGGCTGGCGGTATGGCTACACCTTC. It translates to CASTPTRGGWRYGYTF. The chain combines TRBV5-4 with TRBJ1-2; TRBD1 might be the D (6 bases). V was pared by 6 bases and J by 5 bases, with 23 bases between. The V gene's germline CDR1 is SGHNT and CDR2 YYREEE (reference sequence). The CDR3 is 16 residues long.

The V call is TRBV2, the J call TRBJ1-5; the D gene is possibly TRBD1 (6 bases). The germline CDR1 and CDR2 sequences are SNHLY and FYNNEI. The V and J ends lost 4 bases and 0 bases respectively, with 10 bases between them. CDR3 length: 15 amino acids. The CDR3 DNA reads TGTGCCAGCAGTGGGGACACCTATAGCAATCAGCCCCAGCATTTT. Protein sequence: CASSGDTYSNQPQHF.

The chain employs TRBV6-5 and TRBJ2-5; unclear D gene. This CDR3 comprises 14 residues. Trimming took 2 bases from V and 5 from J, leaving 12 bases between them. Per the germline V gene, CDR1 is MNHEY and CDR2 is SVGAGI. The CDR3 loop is CASSYGQGLETQYF. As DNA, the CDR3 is TGTGCCAGCAGTTACGGGCAAGGATTGGAGACCCAGTACTTC.

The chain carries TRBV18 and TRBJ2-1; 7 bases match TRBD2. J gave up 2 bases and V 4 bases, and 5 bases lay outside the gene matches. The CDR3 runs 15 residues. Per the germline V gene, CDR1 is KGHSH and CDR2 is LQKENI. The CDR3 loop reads CASSLSSGTYNEQFF. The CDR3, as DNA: TGTGCCAGCTCACTTTCCAGCGGGACCTACAATGAGCAGTTCTTC.

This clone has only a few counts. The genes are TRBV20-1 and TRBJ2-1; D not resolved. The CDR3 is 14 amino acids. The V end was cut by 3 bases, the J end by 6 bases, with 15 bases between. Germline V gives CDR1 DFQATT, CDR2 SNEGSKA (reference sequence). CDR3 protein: CSASISSPSNEQFF. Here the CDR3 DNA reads TGCAGTGCTAGTATCTCTAGTCCTAGCAATGAGCAGTTCTTC.

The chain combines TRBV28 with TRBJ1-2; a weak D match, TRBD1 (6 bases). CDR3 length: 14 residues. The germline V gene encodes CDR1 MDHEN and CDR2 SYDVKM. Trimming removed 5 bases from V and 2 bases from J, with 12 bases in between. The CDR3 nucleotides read TGTGCCAGCAGTCGTCGGACAGCGAACTATGGCTACACCTTC. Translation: CASSRRTANYGYTF.

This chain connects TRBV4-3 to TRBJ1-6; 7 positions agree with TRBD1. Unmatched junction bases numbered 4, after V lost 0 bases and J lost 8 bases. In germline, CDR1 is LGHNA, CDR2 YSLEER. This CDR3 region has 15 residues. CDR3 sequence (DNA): TGCGCCAGCAGCCAAGACAGGGGGAGGTATTCACCCCTCCACTTT. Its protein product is CASSQDRGRYSPLHF.

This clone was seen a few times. CDR3: CASSGRTRFNTEAFF. The CDR3 DNA is TGTGCCAGCAGCGGACGGACAAGGTTCAACACTGAAGCTTTCTTT. V gene TRBV7-9 combines with J gene TRBJ1-1; possible D gene TRBD1, 5 bases. Trimming removed 5 bases from V and 2 bases from J, with 15 bases in between. The CDR3 sequence is 15 residues long. CDR1 is SEHNR and CDR2 is FQNEAQ in the germline V gene (reference sequence).

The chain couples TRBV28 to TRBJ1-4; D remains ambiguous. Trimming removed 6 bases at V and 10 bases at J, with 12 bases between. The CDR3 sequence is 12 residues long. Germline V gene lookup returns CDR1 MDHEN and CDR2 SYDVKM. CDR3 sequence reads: CASRFRQAKLFF. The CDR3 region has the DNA TGTGCCAGCAGGTTCCGGCAGGCAAAACTGTTTTTT.

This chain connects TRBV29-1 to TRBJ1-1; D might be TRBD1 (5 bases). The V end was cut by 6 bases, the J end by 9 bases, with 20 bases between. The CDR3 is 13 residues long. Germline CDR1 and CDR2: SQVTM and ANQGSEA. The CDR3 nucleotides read TGCAGCGTGAAGATCCTAGGACAAGACAAAGCTTTCTTT. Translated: CSVKILGQDKAFF.

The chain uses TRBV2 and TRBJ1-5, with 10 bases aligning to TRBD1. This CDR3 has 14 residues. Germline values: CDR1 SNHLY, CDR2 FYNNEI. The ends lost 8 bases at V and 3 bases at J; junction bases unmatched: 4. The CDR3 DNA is TGTGCCAGCGGGGGACAGGGGCTCAATCAGCCCCAGCATTTT. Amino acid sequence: CASGGQGLNQPQHF.

The CDR3 coding sequence is TGTGCCAGCAGCTTAGAGAGGCGTTATAATGAAAAACTGTTTTTT. It specifies CASSLERRYNEKLFF. The chain uses TRBV7-2 and TRBJ1-4; D is undetermined. Trimming took 1 base from V and 4 from J, leaving 10 bases between them. Looked up from germline, CDR1 is SGHTA and CDR2 is FQGNSA. CDR3 length: 15 amino acids.

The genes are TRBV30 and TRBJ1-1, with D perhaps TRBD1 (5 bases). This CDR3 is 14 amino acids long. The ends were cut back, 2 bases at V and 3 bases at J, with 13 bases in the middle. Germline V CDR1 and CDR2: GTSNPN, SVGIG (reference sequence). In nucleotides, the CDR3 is TGTGCCTGGAGTCCTGGGGGGTTGGACACTGAAGCTTTCTTT. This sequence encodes CAWSPGGLDTEAFF.

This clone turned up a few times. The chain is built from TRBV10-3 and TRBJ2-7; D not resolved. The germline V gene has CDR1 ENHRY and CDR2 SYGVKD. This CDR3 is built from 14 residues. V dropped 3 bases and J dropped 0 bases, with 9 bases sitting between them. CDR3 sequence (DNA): TGTGCCATCAGTGAAGTTTTGAGCTCCTACGAGCAGTACTTC. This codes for CAISEVLSSYEQYF.

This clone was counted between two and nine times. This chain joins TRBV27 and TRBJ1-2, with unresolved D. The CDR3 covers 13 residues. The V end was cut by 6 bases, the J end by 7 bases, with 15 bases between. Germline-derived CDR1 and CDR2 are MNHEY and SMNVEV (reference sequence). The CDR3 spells CASSPSRSGGYTF. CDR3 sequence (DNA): TGTGCCAGCAGCCCTTCTAGATCGGGTGGCTACACCTTC.

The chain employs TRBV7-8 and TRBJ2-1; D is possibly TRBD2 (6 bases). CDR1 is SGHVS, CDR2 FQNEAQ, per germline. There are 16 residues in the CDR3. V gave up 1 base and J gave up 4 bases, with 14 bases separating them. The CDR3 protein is CASSLGRFGGYNEQFF. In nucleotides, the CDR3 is TGTGCCAGCAGCTTAGGTCGGTTTGGGGGGTACAATGAGCAGTTCTTC.

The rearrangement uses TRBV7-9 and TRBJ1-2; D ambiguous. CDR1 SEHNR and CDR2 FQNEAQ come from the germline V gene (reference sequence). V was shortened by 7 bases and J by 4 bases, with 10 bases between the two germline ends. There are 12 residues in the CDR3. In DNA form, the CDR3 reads TGTGCCAGCAACCTGGGAGCCTATGGCTACACCTTC. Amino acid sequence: CASNLGAYGYTF. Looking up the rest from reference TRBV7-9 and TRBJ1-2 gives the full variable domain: DTGVSQNPRHKITKRGQNVTFRCDPISEHNRLYWYRQTLGQGPEFLTYFQNEAQLEKSRLLSDRFSAERPKGSFSTLEIQRTEQGDSAMYLCASNLGAYGYTFGSGTRLTVV.

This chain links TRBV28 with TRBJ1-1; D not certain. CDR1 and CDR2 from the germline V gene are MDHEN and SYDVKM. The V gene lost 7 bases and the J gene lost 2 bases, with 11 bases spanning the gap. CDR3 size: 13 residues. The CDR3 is CASTPSKNTEAFF. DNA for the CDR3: TGTGCCAGCACCCCTTCTAAAAACACTGAAGCTTTCTTT.

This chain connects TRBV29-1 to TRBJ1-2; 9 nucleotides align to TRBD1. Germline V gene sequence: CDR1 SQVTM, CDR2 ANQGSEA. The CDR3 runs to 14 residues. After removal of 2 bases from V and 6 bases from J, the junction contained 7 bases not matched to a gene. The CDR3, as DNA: TGCAGCGTTGAATTTGGGGACAGGGAAGATGGCTACACCTTC. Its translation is CSVEFGDREDGYTF.

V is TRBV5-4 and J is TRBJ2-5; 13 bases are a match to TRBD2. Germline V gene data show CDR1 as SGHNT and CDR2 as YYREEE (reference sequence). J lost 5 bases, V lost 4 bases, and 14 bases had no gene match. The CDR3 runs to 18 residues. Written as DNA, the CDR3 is TGTGCCAGCAGCCCCACTAGCGGGGGGGCCGGCGGGTGGGAGACCCAGTACTTC. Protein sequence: CASSPTSGGAGGWETQYF.

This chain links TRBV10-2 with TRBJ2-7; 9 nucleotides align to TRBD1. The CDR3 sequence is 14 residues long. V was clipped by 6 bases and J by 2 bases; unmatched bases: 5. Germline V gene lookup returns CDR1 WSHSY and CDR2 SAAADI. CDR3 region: CASRPGQGTYEQYF. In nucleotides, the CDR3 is TGCGCCAGCAGACCGGGACAGGGTACCTACGAGCAGTACTTC.

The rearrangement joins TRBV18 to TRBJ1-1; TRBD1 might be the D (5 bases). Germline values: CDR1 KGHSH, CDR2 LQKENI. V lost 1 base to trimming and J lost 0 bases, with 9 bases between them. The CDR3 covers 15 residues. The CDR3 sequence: CASSPQQELNTEAFF. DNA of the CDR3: TGTGCCAGCTCACCACAACAGGAACTGAACACTGAAGCTTTCTTT. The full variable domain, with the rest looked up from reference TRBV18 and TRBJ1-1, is NAGVMQNPRHLVRRRGQEARLRCSPMKGHSHVYWYRQLPEEGLKFMVYLQKENIIDESGMPKERFSAEFPKEGPSILRIQQVVRGDSAAYFCASSPQQELNTEAFFGQGTRLTVV.